The 27 T cell receptor beta chains below all came from one sample that was sequenced in a study of shared clonotypes between healthy human individuals. TCRdb's table, derived via immunoSEQ multiplex PCR, lists solely in-frame clones and lacks some. The table lists around 2.5 million clones, more than 85% of them singletons, with roughly 0.36% in the top ten. Specimen: naive CD4+ T cells from PBMCs. Stated subset: CD45RA+ positively selected. These receptor sequences come from a man in his late teens or twenties in good health. Some clones in this sample may be carry-over from other donors' samples.

As for this clone: Distinct nucleotide sequences in the sample also encode this CDR3. Here the CDR3 DNA reads TGCAGCGTTGGACAGGGGGCCTATGGCTACACCTTC. It translates to CSVGQGAYGYTF. The chain couples TRBV29-1 to TRBJ1-2; 10 bases fit TRBD1. CDR1 SQVTM and CDR2 ANQGSEA come from the germline V gene. This CDR3 has 12 amino acids. V gave up 4 bases and J gave up 4 bases; unmatched junction bases: 0. Full variable domain (rest looked up from reference TRBV29-1 and TRBJ1-2): SAVISQKPSRDICQRGTSLTIQCQVDSQVTMMFWYRQQPGQSLTLIATANQGSEATYESGFVIDKFPISRPNLTFSTLTVSNMSPEDSSIYLCSVGQGAYGYTFGSGTRLTVV.

Remarks on this clone: This sample also contains other DNA sequences that code for the same CDR3. CDR3 in DNA: TGTGCCAGCAGCGTAGGTGGCGGGATCTCCTACGAGCAGTACTTC. This encodes CASSVGGGISYEQYF. This chain joins TRBV9 and TRBJ2-7; D possibly corresponds to TRBD2 (6 bases). Between the trimmed V and J ends, which lost 0 bases and 0 bases, there was a span of 10 bases. This CDR3 comprises 15 residues. CDR1 is SGDLS, CDR2 YYNGEE, per germline.

The V gene is TRBV5-5, the J gene TRBJ2-7, with 7 bases matching TRBD2. Unmatched junction bases numbered 6, after V lost 0 bases and J lost 3 bases. CDR3 length: 15 residues. Germline-derived CDR1 and CDR2 are SGHKS and YYEKEE (reference sequence). The CDR3 sequence: CASSLAAGEIYEQYF. As DNA, the CDR3 is TGTGCCAGCAGCTTGGCGGCGGGAGAGATCTACGAGCAGTACTTC.

The chain employs TRBV5-1 and TRBJ2-6; weak D call: TRBD1 (6 bases). Germline-derived CDR1 and CDR2 are SGHRS and YFSETQ. The CDR3 has 18 residues. The ends were cut back, 0 bases at V and 2 bases at J, with 15 bases in the middle. CDR3: CASSLDGTPFTGANVLTF. DNA of the CDR3: TGCGCCAGCAGCTTGGACGGGACACCGTTCACTGGGGCCAACGTCCTGACTTTC.

The chain employs TRBV4-2 and TRBJ2-1; 8 bases match TRBD2. The CDR3 loop spans 16 amino acids. Germline-derived CDR1 and CDR2 are LGHNA and YNFKEQ. J was trimmed by 5 bases and V by 0 bases; bases with no gene match: 6. CDR3 DNA: TGTGCCAGCAGCCAAGATCCAACTAGCGGCAACAATGAGCAGTTCTTC. It is translated as CASSQDPTSGNNEQFF.

V usage is TRBV11-2 and J usage is TRBJ2-3, with 9 bases that match TRBD1. V trimming: 3 bases; J trimming: 2 bases; junction bases outside the gene matches: 12. CDR1 and CDR2 from the germline V gene are SGHAT and FQNNGV. The CDR3 spans 18 residues. The CDR3 is CASSLGIGTGNPTDTQYF. The CDR3 DNA sequence: TGTGCCAGCAGCTTGGGGATAGGGACAGGGAACCCCACAGATACGCAGTATTTT. The variable domain in full, with the rest retrieved from reference TRBV11-2 and TRBJ2-3, is EAGVAQSPRYKIIEKRQSVAFWCNPISGHATLYWYQQILGQGPKLLIQFQNNGVVDDSQLPKDRFSAERLKGVDSTLKIQPAKLEDSAVYLCASSLGIGTGNPTDTQYFGPGTRLTVL.

CDR3 sequence: CASSQRAGAPYEQYF. CDR3 coding DNA: TGTGCCAGCAGCCAAAGAGCGGGAGCCCCTTACGAGCAGTACTTC. V and J are TRBV7-3 and TRBJ2-7, with 8 bases matching TRBD2. Germline assignment: CDR1 SGHTA and CDR2 FQGTGA. This CDR3 has 15 residues. V was clipped by 5 bases and J by 4 bases; unmatched bases: 10.

J is TRBJ2-2 and V is TRBV9; 9 bases map to TRBD1. Trimming at V came to 3 bases and at J to 6 bases, leaving 12 bases not matched to a gene. The germline gives CDR1 SGDLS, CDR2 YYNGEE. The CDR3 runs to 17 residues. The CDR3 protein is CASSGTGGGSPSGELFF. The CDR3, as DNA: TGTGCCAGCAGCGGTACAGGGGGCGGGTCCCCCTCCGGGGAGCTGTTTTTT. Combining the CDR3 with reference TRBV9 and TRBJ2-2 gives the whole variable domain DSGVTQTPKHLITATGQRVTLRCSPRSGDLSVYWYQQSLDQGLQFLIQYYNGEERAKGNILERFSAQQFPDLHSELNLSSLELGDSALYFCASSGTGGGSPSGELFFGEGSRLTVL.

This clone was found a few times. The DNA for the CDR3 is TGCAGTGCTATCAGGGAAGTTGAAGCTTTCTTT. Protein: CSAIREVEAFF. V gene TRBV20-1 combines with J gene TRBJ1-1; tentative D call: TRBD1 (5 bases). V was clipped by 4 bases and J by 7 bases, with 10 bases between them. Per the germline V gene, CDR1 is DFQATT and CDR2 is SNEGSKA (reference sequence). The CDR3 covers 11 residues.

This clone appeared once. V gene TRBV6-6 combines with J gene TRBJ2-3; 10 bases line up with TRBD1. V shed 5 bases and J 8 bases; nucleotides not matched to a gene: 7. Per the germline V gene, CDR1 is MNHNY and CDR2 is SVGAGI (reference sequence). The CDR3 runs to 14 residues. CDR3 amino acids: CASSKGQGEATQYF. CDR3 nucleotides: TGTGCCAGCAGTAAAGGACAGGGGGAGGCTACGCAGTATTTT.

This sequence joins TRBV19 and TRBJ2-2; a weak D match, TRBD2 (6 bases). CDR3 length: 15 amino acids. Deletions cut 7 bases from V and 3 bases from J, with 15 bases between. Looked up from germline, CDR1 is LNHDA and CDR2 is SQIVND (reference sequence). The CDR3: CASTKGGTHTGELFF. The CDR3 region has the DNA TGTGCCAGTACCAAGGGTGGGACTCACACCGGGGAGCTGTTTTTT.

The chain links TRBV30 to TRBJ2-3, with 7 positions matching TRBD2. This CDR3 is 14 amino acids long. Germline values: CDR1 GTSNPN, CDR2 SVGIG (reference sequence). The V gene end was trimmed by 3 bases and the J gene end by 0 bases; junction bases not matched to a gene: 3. The CDR3 sequence: CAWRDSGSTDTQYF. CDR3 coding DNA: TGTGCCTGGAGGGATAGCGGGAGCACAGATACGCAGTATTTT.

A remark on this clone: The sample holds other DNA sequences that translate to the same CDR3. The chain couples TRBV9 to TRBJ2-3; D call uncertain. Germline lookup yields CDR1 SGDLS and CDR2 YYNGEE. V lost 0 bases and J lost 5, with 7 bases in between. This CDR3 is built from 13 residues. The DNA of the CDR3 is TGTGCCAGCAGCGTAGTAGTGGAAGATACGCAGTATTTT. Translation: CASSVVVEDTQYF.

This sequence joins TRBV27 and TRBJ2-3; 9 bases map to TRBD2. J gave up 5 bases and V 2 bases, and 8 bases lay outside the gene matches. Germline CDR1 is MNHEY and CDR2 is SMNVEV (reference sequence). The CDR3 covers 16 residues. As DNA, the CDR3 is TGTGCCAGCAGTTTACTGGGACTAGCTTGGGGAGATACGCAGTATTTT. It codes for CASSLLGLAWGDTQYF.

The chain has TRBV7-2 and TRBJ2-7; TRBD1 aligns across 9 bases. The CDR3 sequence is 15 residues long. V lost 4 bases and J lost 5; bases outside the gene matches: 9. Looked up from germline, CDR1 is SGHTA and CDR2 is FQGNSA. The CDR3 loop reads CASSSRGGQGNEQYF. In nucleotides, the CDR3 is TGTGCCAGCAGCTCCAGAGGGGGACAGGGAAACGAGCAGTACTTC.

The chain employs TRBV11-2 and TRBJ1-5; unclear D gene. The V end was cut by 5 bases, the J end by 2 bases, with 16 bases between. CDR3 size: 16 residues. Per germline, CDR1 SGHAT and CDR2 FQNNGV. CDR3 DNA: TGTGCCAGCAGCAAGGACCTGACTAACGGCAATCAGCCCCAGCATTTT. Translating gives CASSKDLTNGNQPQHF.

V is TRBV28 and J is TRBJ1-2; D remains ambiguous. V lost 4 bases and J 7 bases, leaving 13 bases between the germline ends. The CDR3 has 13 amino acids. Germline loops: CDR1 MDHEN, CDR2 SYDVKM. The CDR3: CASSSYLEAGYTF. The DNA of the CDR3 is TGTGCCAGCAGTTCCTACTTGGAGGCTGGCTACACCTTC.

This chain links TRBV28 with TRBJ1-2, with unresolved D. The V end was cut by 3 bases, the J end by 4 bases, with 18 bases between. Germline CDR1 and CDR2: MDHEN and SYDVKM. The CDR3 contains 16 residues. The CDR3 DNA is TGTGCCAGCAGTTTGGGTCCATACACCTCCCTCTATGGCTACACCTTC. This codes for CASSLGPYTSLYGYTF.

The J gene is TRBJ2-2, the V gene TRBV5-4; D gene ambiguous. The CDR3 spans 13 residues. CDR1 is SGHNT, CDR2 YYREEE, per germline (reference sequence). With 3 bases removed from V and 6 bases from J, the gap between germline ends came to 9 bases. CDR3 loop: CASSSPLSGELFF. The CDR3 nucleotides are TGTGCCAGCAGCTCCCCCTTATCCGGGGAGCTGTTTTTT.

The chain combines TRBV7-2 with TRBJ2-2; weak D call: TRBD2 (5 bases). Looked up from germline, CDR1 is SGHTA and CDR2 is FQGNSA. The CDR3 covers 13 residues. Trimming took off 3 bases at V and 4 bases at J, with 6 bases between the two ends. CDR3 region: CASSFGGTGELFF. CDR3 nucleotide sequence: TGTGCCAGCAGCTTTGGAGGCACCGGGGAGCTGTTTTTT.

A few counts support this clone. The same CDR3 is also encoded by other DNA sequences in this sample. The chain combines TRBV4-1 with TRBJ1-5; D remains unclear. This CDR3 is 16 amino acids long. Trimming left V 0 bases short and J 4 bases short, with 13 bases between. Per the germline V gene, CDR1 is MGHRA and CDR2 is YSYEKL. This CDR3 is CASSQEGGGGNQPQHF. The CDR3 DNA follows: TGCGCCAGCAGCCAAGAAGGCGGCGGAGGAAATCAGCCCCAGCATTTT.

The genes are TRBV10-3 and TRBJ1-1; maybe TRBD1 (5 bases). The germline CDR1 and CDR2 sequences are ENHRY and SYGVKD. This CDR3 has 15 residues. Trimming took 3 bases from V and 1 from J, leaving 12 bases between them. CDR3 region: CAISDPGVGNTEAFF. The CDR3 DNA follows: TGTGCCATCAGTGACCCGGGGGTGGGGAACACTGAAGCTTTCTTT.

The rearrangement links TRBV30 to TRBJ2-7; D not resolved. Germline CDR1 is GTSNPN and CDR2 is SVGIG (reference sequence). Trimming pared 8 bases from V and 1 base from J, leaving 6 bases between. The CDR3 is 10 amino acids. The CDR3 loop is CAVESYEQYF. As DNA, the CDR3 is TGTGCCGTGGAGTCCTACGAGCAGTACTTC. The entire variable domain, with the rest obtained from reference TRBV30 and TRBJ2-7, is as follows: SQTIHQWPATLVQPVGSPLSLECTVEGTSNPNLYWYRQAAGRGLQLLFYSVGIGQISSEVPQNLSASRPQDRQFILSSKKLLLSDSGFYLCAVESYEQYFGPGTRLTVT.

The genes are TRBV5-1 and TRBJ1-5; TRBD1 matches at 7 bases. CDR1 and CDR2 from the germline V gene are SGHRS and YFSETQ. V was clipped by 4 bases and J by 12 bases; unmatched bases: 13. CDR3 length: 14 residues. CDR3 loop: CASSPGDRSSYQHF. CDR3 coding DNA: TGCGCCAGCAGCCCTGGGGACAGATCAAGCTACCAGCATTTT.

On this clone itself: The sample contains more than one DNA sequence encoding this CDR3. The V gene is TRBV19, the J gene TRBJ2-1; 8 bases line up with TRBD2. Trimming removed 3 bases from V and 2 bases from J; junction bases left unmatched: 3. Germline V gives CDR1 LNHDA, CDR2 SQIVND (reference sequence). The CDR3 totals 15 residues. The CDR3 sequence is CASSIDSGAYNEQFF. CDR3 DNA: TGTGCCAGTAGTATTGATAGCGGGGCCTACAATGAGCAGTTCTTC.

This clone was detected only once. This rearrangement joins TRBV5-8 to TRBJ1-4, with D unresolved. The CDR3 has 15 residues. CDR1 and CDR2 from the germline V gene are SGHTS and YDEGEE. V gave up 4 bases and J gave up 0 bases, with 10 bases separating them. The CDR3: CASSTTGATNEKLFF. The DNA for the CDR3 is TGTGCCAGCAGCACCACGGGAGCAACTAATGAAAAACTGTTTTTT.

The V gene is TRBV7-8, the J gene TRBJ2-3; the D call may be TRBD1 or TRBD2 (5 bases each). Germline CDR1 and CDR2: SGHVS and FQNEAQ. V was clipped by 4 bases and J by 3 bases, with 14 bases between them. This CDR3 has 15 amino acids. The DNA for the CDR3 is TGTGCCAGCAGCTCGGGACCGTGGGTGACAGATACGCAGTATTTT. Translation gives CASSSGPWVTDTQYF.